This TCR beta chain emerged from a study of T cell responses to AZD1222 COVID-19 vaccine. Study results and limitations: Just 5 or 6 AZD1222 recipients tested seropositive at baseline.

Comments on this clone: The antigen remains unidentified.

Clones were read by immunoSEQ multiplex PCR, and TCRdb kept only the in-frame ones, dropping some. In the table there are about 130,000 clones, 93% of which are singletons. Trimming cost V 7 bases and J 8 bases; bases outside gene matches: 9. The germline CDR1 and CDR2 sequences are ENHRY and SYGVKD. This CDR3 has 13 amino acids. The gene calls are TRBV10-3 and TRBJ1-2; 8 bases are shared with TRBD1. Sequencing was performed on peripheral blood, taken on day 0 of AZD1222 vaccination. The source of this sequence is an adult in good health. CDR3 residues: CAIKPQGAEGYTF. CDR3 nucleotides: TGTGCCATCAAACCTCAGGGGGCTGAAGGCTACACCTTC.